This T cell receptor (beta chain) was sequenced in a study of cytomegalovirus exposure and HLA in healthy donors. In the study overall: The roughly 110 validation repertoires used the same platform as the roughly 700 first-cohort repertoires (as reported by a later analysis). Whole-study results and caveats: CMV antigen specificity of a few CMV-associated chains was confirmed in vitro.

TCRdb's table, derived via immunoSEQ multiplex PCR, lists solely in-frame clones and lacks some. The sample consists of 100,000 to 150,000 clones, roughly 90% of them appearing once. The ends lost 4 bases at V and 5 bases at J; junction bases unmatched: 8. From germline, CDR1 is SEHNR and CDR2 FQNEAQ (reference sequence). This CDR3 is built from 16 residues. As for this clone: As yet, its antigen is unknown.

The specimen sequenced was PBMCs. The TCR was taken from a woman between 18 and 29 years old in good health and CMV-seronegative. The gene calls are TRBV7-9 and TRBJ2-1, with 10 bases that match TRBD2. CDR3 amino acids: CASSSERTSGNNEQFF. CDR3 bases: TGTGCCAGCAGCTCGGAGCGGACTAGCGGCAACAATGAGCAGTTCTTC.